The 30 T cell receptor beta chains given below trace back to one sample, sequenced in a study of tumor-infiltrating lymphocytes in primary liver carcinoma. A primer in the constant region served to generate TCR beta cDNA from about 480 ng of total RNA. Libraries for TCR beta were built through three nested multiplex PCR rounds, which together made up a slightly modified ARM-PCR procedure. The opening two PCR rounds, around 9 cycles each, paired TRBV1-TRBV30 forward primers with a C-beta reverse primer. TCRdb processed the multiplex PCR reads anew with MiXCR; each CDR3 protein has one entry. Counted here are 250,000 to 400,000 distinct CDR3 sequences, about 62% occurring once; the ten biggest clones make up 9%. Researchers drew blood RNA from unsorted whole blood and extracted germline DNA as well. Material for sequencing was peripheral blood. The receptors shown here come from a man in his forties with primary liver carcinoma and hepatitis B virus infection.

Notes on this clonotype: This may arise from a read error, as a much more abundant clone is one base away. CDR3 nucleotides: TGCGCCAGCAGTACGACAGGTGGTGAGACTAAAGCTTTCTTT. This sequence encodes CASSTTGGETKAFF. J is TRBJ1-1 and V is TRBV10-2; D possibly corresponds to TRBD1 (6 bases). Looked up from germline, CDR1 is WSHSY and CDR2 is SAAADI. This CDR3 has 14 amino acids. The V end was cut by 5 bases, the J end by 9 bases, with 19 bases between.

As concerns this clonotype: Sequence at one end of the junction differs from germline and may be a read error. The chain links TRBV11-3 to TRBJ2-1, with D perhaps TRBD1 (5 bases). Per the germline V gene, CDR1 is SGHNT and CDR2 is YENEEA. This CDR3 spans 14 amino acids. The CDR3 DNA is TGTGCCAACAGCATCTTCATAGGGGACAATGAGCAGTTCTTC. Its protein product is CANSIFIGDNEQFF.

Notes on this clonotype: One base away lies a much larger clone, so this may be a sequencing read error. This chain joins TRBV6-1 and TRBJ2-5; perhaps D is TRBD1 or TRBD2 (6 bases each). CDR3 length: 16 amino acids. Germline values: CDR1 MNHNS, CDR2 SASEGT. Between the trimmed V and J ends, which lost 8 bases and 2 bases, there was a span of 21 bases. CDR3 DNA: TGTGCCAGCGAGAAAAGGGGGGTGGCAGGGCAAGAGACCCAGTACTTC. It encodes CASEKRGVAGQETQYF.

For this clonotype: Its ends do not fully match the called genes, so a read error is possible. The chain recombines TRBV5-1 with TRBJ1-1, with D perhaps TRBD1 (5 bases). Germline V lookup: CDR1 SGHRS, CDR2 YFSETQ. This CDR3 is built from 15 residues. The CDR3 region has the DNA TGCGCCGGCAGCTGGGACGGACTTTCGAACACTGAAGCTTTCTTT. Translating gives CAGSWDGLSNTEAFF. The entire variable domain, with the rest obtained from reference TRBV5-1 and TRBJ1-1, is as follows: KAGVTQTPRYLIKTRGQQVTLSCSPISGHRSVSWYQQTPGQGLQFLFEYFSETQRNKGNFPGRFSGRQFSNSRSEMNVSTLELGDSALYLCAGSWDGLSNTEAFFGQGTRLTVV.

In its sample, this clonotype was seen many times. V is TRBV29-1 and J is TRBJ1-5, with TRBD1 matching 7 bases. J was trimmed by 3 bases and V by 8 bases; bases with no gene match: 7. The germline V gene encodes CDR1 SQVTM and CDR2 ANQGSEA. The CDR3 contains 13 residues. CDR3 in amino acids: CSTTTGNNQPQHF. The CDR3 DNA reads TGCAGCACCACGACAGGGAACAATCAGCCCCAGCATTTT.

The rearrangement joins TRBV5-1 to TRBJ2-7, with unresolved D. The CDR3 extends over 13 amino acids. Per the germline V gene, CDR1 is SGHRS and CDR2 is YFSETQ. With 0 bases removed from V and 6 bases from J, the gap between germline ends came to 10 bases. CDR3: CASSLDQLGEQYF. In DNA form, the CDR3 reads TGCGCCAGCAGCTTGGATCAGTTGGGCGAGCAGTACTTC.

Of note for this clonotype: A read error may be the cause here, since a much bigger clone is one base away. The rearrangement joins TRBV4-1 to TRBJ2-4; 9 positions match TRBD1. The CDR3 is 15 residues long. Looked up from germline, CDR1 is MGHRA and CDR2 is YSYEKL. Germline trimming cut 4 bases from V and 7 bases from J; bases unmatched to any gene: 8. The CDR3 loop is CASSLTGGGWNIQYF. The CDR3 nucleotides read TGCGCCAGCAGCCTCACAGGGGGCGGATGGAACATTCAGTACTTC.

On this clonotype itself: One base away lies a much larger clone, so this may be a sequencing read error. V usage is TRBV12-3 or TRBV12-4 and J usage is TRBJ2-1, with D unresolved. The CDR3 is 13 residues long. Trimming cost V 4 bases and J 13 bases, with 17 bases left between them. Here the CDR3 reads CASSYHSQETQFF. The CDR3 DNA sequence: TGTGCCAGCAGTTACCACTCCCAAGAGACCCAGTTCTTC.

A few counts support this clonotype. The chain couples TRBV28 to TRBJ2-7; TRBD1 matches at 9 bases. There are 14 residues in the CDR3. With 6 bases clipped from V and 2 bases from J, the junction kept 5 bases outside the gene matches. Looked up from germline, CDR1 is MDHEN and CDR2 is SYDVKM. The CDR3 reads CASREQGAPYEQYF. Written as DNA, the CDR3 is TGTGCCAGCAGGGAACAGGGGGCCCCCTACGAGCAGTACTTC.

This clonotype was found many times. This chain uses TRBV4-2 with TRBJ1-1; D is ambiguous. The CDR3 runs to 15 residues. Deletions cut 3 bases from V and 1 base from J, with 12 bases between. CDR1 and CDR2 from the germline V gene are LGHNA and YNFKEQ. The CDR3 region has the DNA TGTGCCAGCAGCCAGCCGGTGGGAACGAACACTGAAGCTTTCTTT. Translating gives CASSQPVGTNTEAFF.

This clonotype was seen at least ten times. The chain links TRBV29-1 to TRBJ2-3; D tentatively reads TRBD1 or TRBD2 (6 bases each). Germline-derived CDR1 and CDR2 are SQVTM and ANQGSEA. The CDR3 spans 13 residues. Trimming shortened V by 2 bases and J by 4 bases, and 10 bases separated the two germline ends. CDR3 region: CSVENRGADTQYF. CDR3 nucleotide sequence: TGCAGCGTTGAAAATAGGGGGGCAGATACGCAGTATTTT.

On this clonotype itself: This may stem from a read error, because a much larger clone lies one nucleotide away. The missing conserved phenylalanine or tryptophan at the end of this CDR3 makes a read error likely. The chain combines TRBV6-1 with TRBJ2-7; D is ambiguous. From germline, CDR1 is MNHNS and CDR2 SASEGT. The CDR3 is made up of 13 amino acids. V lost 1 base to trimming and J lost 10 bases, with 14 bases between them. The CDR3, as DNA: TGTGCCAGCAGTGAAGTTTGGACCACGGTACAGTACCTC. It translates to CASSEVWTTVQYL.

This chain connects TRBV24-1 to TRBJ1-1; D is unclear. Germline V gene data show CDR1 as KGHDR and CDR2 as SFDVKD. The V and J ends lost 6 bases and 1 base respectively, with 11 bases between them. This CDR3 comprises 14 residues. CDR3 residues: CATSRRGGNTEAFF. DNA for the CDR3: TGTGCCACCAGTAGACGCGGAGGGAACACTGAAGCTTTCTTT.

J is TRBJ2-3 and V is TRBV11-2, with 7 bases fitting TRBD2. This CDR3 spans 17 amino acids. Germline V lookup: CDR1 SGHAT, CDR2 FQNNGV. Trimming took 0 bases from V and 7 from J; bases not matched to a gene: 13. The CDR3 sequence is CASSLELLAGVANTQYF. Here the CDR3 DNA reads TGTGCCAGCAGCTTAGAGTTACTGGCGGGAGTAGCAAATACGCAGTATTTT.

The V call is TRBV11-2, the J call TRBJ2-2; D possibly matches TRBD1 or TRBD2 (6 bases each). V lost 0 bases and J lost 9, with 11 bases in between. The CDR3 covers 14 residues. Germline V gene sequence: CDR1 SGHAT, CDR2 FQNNGV. In nucleotides, the CDR3 is TGTGCCAGCAGCTTAGACACGGGGGCCAGGGAGCTGTTTTTT. Amino acid sequence: CASSLDTGARELFF.

The chain has TRBV6-4 and TRBJ2-4, with 9 bases that match TRBD1. The germline V gene has CDR1 MRHNA and CDR2 SNTAGT. Trimming at V came to 6 bases and at J to 8 bases, leaving 5 bases not matched to a gene. The CDR3 spans 13 residues. The chain's CDR3 is CASSMDRGDIQYF. The CDR3 bases are TGTGCCAGCAGCATGGACAGGGGAGACATTCAGTACTTC.

A remark on this clonotype: Lacking the conserved final phenylalanine or tryptophan, this CDR3 likely reflects a read error. This chain connects TRBV11-3 to TRBJ2-2, with TRBD2 matching 8 bases. CDR3 length: 15 amino acids. Germline CDR1 SGHNT, CDR2 YENEEA. Unmatched junction bases numbered 8, after V lost 6 bases and J lost 5 bases. DNA for the CDR3: TGTGCCAGCAGTCATAGCGGGGTCGGGACCGGGGAGCTGTTTGTT. Translated: CASSHSGVGTGELFV.

In this sample, this clonotype turned up a few times. Germline and junction disagree at one end, which may indicate a read error. The chain links TRBV6-6 to TRBJ1-2; D might be TRBD1 (6 bases). From germline, CDR1 is MNHNY and CDR2 SVGAGI (reference sequence). This CDR3 contains 13 residues. The CDR3 region is CGSSHSGADGYTF. CDR3 in DNA: TGTGGCAGCAGTCACTCGGGGGCAGATGGCTACACCTTC.

This clonotype appeared many times. The V and J genes are TRBV6-6 and TRBJ1-5, with a possible D match to TRBD1 (5 bases). This CDR3 is 14 amino acids long. CDR1 and CDR2 from the germline V gene are MNHNY and SVGAGI (reference sequence). Trimming stripped 2 bases from V and 5 bases from J, with 10 bases between. The CDR3 spells CASSYKRGDQPQHF. For the CDR3, the DNA is TGTGCCAGCAGTTACAAGCGGGGCGATCAGCCCCAGCATTTT.

The chain links TRBV10-2 to TRBJ1-1; no clear D gene. V was shortened by 7 bases and J by 2 bases, with 17 bases between the two germline ends. The CDR3 loop spans 15 amino acids. Germline V CDR1 and CDR2: WSHSY, SAAADI. CDR3 sequence reads: CASNSQRGANTEAFF. CDR3 nucleotides: TGCGCCAGCAATAGTCAACGGGGAGCAAACACTGAAGCTTTCTTT.

This clonotype was detected once. Since no conserved phenylalanine or tryptophan closes the CDR3, a read error is the likely cause. CDR3 coding DNA: TGTGCCAGCAGGTATCGGTTGGGGAAGGAGTCAAAAGAGACCCAGTACTTA. Translating gives CASRYRLGKESKETQYL. The gene calls are TRBV28 and TRBJ2-5, with no clear D. Trimming cost V 6 bases and J 3 bases, with 23 bases left between them. The CDR3 totals 17 residues. CDR1 is MDHEN, CDR2 SYDVKM, per germline.

This clonotype was detected many times. CDR3 DNA: TGTGCCAGCAGCTTAGCCGAAACCGGGGAGCTGTTTTTT. It encodes CASSLAETGELFF. The gene calls are TRBV11-3 and TRBJ2-2; the D is unclear. Trimming cost V 1 base and J 5 bases, with 5 bases left between them. This CDR3 is built from 13 residues. Germline loops: CDR1 SGHNT, CDR2 YENEEA.

The CDR3 spells CASSRLPESQTQYF. CDR3 DNA: TGTGCCAGCAGCCGTCTACCAGAATCTCAGACCCAGTACTTC. This chain connects TRBV7-9 to TRBJ2-5; D gene unclear. Trimming removed 5 bases at V and 6 bases at J, with 16 bases between. CDR1 and CDR2 from the germline V gene are SEHNR and FQNEAQ (reference sequence). The CDR3 has 14 amino acids.

A remark on this clonotype: At one of its ends the junction is not consistent with the germline gene, which may arise from a read error. In DNA form, the CDR3 reads TGTACCAGCAGCTTAGATAGGGATATGGAGTATTTT. Protein sequence: CTSSLDRDMEYF. V and J are TRBV11-2 and TRBJ2-3; D remains ambiguous. CDR1 SGHAT and CDR2 FQNNGV come from the germline V gene. The CDR3 covers 12 residues. The full variable domain, its missing parts supplied by reference TRBV11-2 and TRBJ2-3, is EAGVAQSPRYKIIEKRQSVAFWCNPISGHATLYWYQQILGQGPKLLIQFQNNGVVDDSQLPKDRFSAERLKGVDSTLKIQPAKLEDSAVYLCTSSLDRDMEYFGPGTRLTVL.

This clonotype has only one observation. A much larger clone lies one base from this, so it may be a read error. This chain links TRBV6-1 with TRBJ2-3; D unresolved. V lost 7 bases to trimming and J lost 0 bases, with 11 bases between them. The germline V gene encodes CDR1 MNHNS and CDR2 SASEGT. This CDR3 has 14 residues. The CDR3 protein is CASMIRPSTDTQYF. The CDR3 DNA reads as TGTGCCAGCATGATTAGACCTAGCACAGATACGCAGTATTTT.

Comments on this clonotype: A much larger clone sits a single nucleotide away, making a read error possible. The rearrangement uses TRBV12-3 or TRBV12-4 and TRBJ1-3; 8 nucleotides line up with TRBD1. The CDR3 extends over 14 amino acids. CDR3 in DNA: TGTGCCAGCAGCGTTGGACAGGGTCGAAACACCATGTATTTT. This sequence encodes CASSVGQGRNTMYF.

Notes on this clonotype: This CDR3 fails to terminate in the conserved phenylalanine or tryptophan, so it likely reflects a read error. V is TRBV5-1 and J is TRBJ2-1; no definite D call. The CDR3 runs to 14 residues. The ends were cut back, 0 bases at V and 4 bases at J, with 8 bases in the middle. Germline V gives CDR1 SGHRS, CDR2 YFSETQ. The CDR3 DNA follows: TGCGCCAGCAGCTTGGCCCCAAGATACAATGAGCAGTTCTTG. The encoded protein is CASSLAPRYNEQFL.

This clonotype has ten or more counts. In DNA, the CDR3 is TGCAGCGCCGAGGACAGCCAAGAGACCCAGTACTTC. Its translation: CSAEDSQETQYF. The chain recombines TRBV29-1 with TRBJ2-5, with D perhaps TRBD1 (6 bases). Per germline, CDR1 SQVTM and CDR2 ANQGSEA. This CDR3 is 12 amino acids long. V shed 7 bases and J shed 1 base, with 10 bases lying between them. The full variable domain, in which reference TRBV29-1 and TRBJ2-5 provide the parts outside the CDR3, is SAVISQKPSRDICQRGTSLTIQCQVDSQVTMMFWYRQQPGQSLTLIATANQGSEATYESGFVIDKFPISRPNLTFSTLTVSNMSPEDSSIYLCSAEDSQETQYFGPGTRLLVL.

In regard to this clonotype: Germline and junction disagree at one end, which may indicate a read error. The genes are TRBV11-2 and TRBJ1-4; perhaps TRBD1 as D (6 bases). Germline V gives CDR1 SGHAT, CDR2 FQNNGV. The CDR3 sequence is 15 residues long. For the CDR3, the DNA is TGTGCCAGCAGCTTAGGATTCGGGGGCGGAATGAAAACTGTTTTT. It translates to CASSLGFGGGMKTVF.

This clonotype was counted at least ten times. This chain joins TRBV5-4 and TRBJ2-7, with TRBD2 matching over 7 bases. The CDR3 extends over 15 amino acids. The V gene end was trimmed by 2 bases and the J gene end by 6 bases; junction bases not matched to a gene: 11. In germline, CDR1 is SGHNT, CDR2 YYREEE (reference sequence). This chain's CDR3 is CASSFSRGGPPEQYF. CDR3 bases: TGTGCCAGCAGCTTCTCGAGGGGAGGGCCTCCCGAGCAGTACTTC.